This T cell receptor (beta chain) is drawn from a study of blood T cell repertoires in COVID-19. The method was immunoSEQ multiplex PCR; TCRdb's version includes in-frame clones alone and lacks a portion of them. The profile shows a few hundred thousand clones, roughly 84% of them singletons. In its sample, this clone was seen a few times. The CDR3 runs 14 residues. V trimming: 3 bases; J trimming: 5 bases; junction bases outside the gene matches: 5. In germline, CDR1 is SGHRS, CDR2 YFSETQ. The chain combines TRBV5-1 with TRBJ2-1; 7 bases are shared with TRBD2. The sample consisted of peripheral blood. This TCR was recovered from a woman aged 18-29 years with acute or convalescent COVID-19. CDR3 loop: CASSSTSANNEQFF. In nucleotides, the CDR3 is TGCGCCAGCAGCTCCACTAGCGCCAACAATGAGCAGTTCTTC.